These 10 T cell receptor beta chains came from one sample sequenced in a study of cytomegalovirus exposure and HLA in healthy donors. The PCR made use of 60 Vbeta and 13 Jbeta primers. TCRdb keeps only in-frame clones here, not all; method: immunoSEQ multiplex PCR. The table includes roughly 150,000 clones, roughly three quarters detected once. The source material was PBMCs. These receptors came from a male donor in good health and CMV-seronegative.

This clone was seen only once. The chain employs TRBV21-1 and TRBJ2-3; the D segment call TRBD2 is taken from the table without a DNA check. TRBV21-1 is recorded as a pseudogene. There are 16 residues in the CDR3. This CDR3 is CAGTGALGEGTDTQYF. CDR3 bases: TGTGCCGGAACTGGGGCTCTGGGGGAGGGCACAGATACGCAGTATTTT.

This clone occurred a few times. This chain links TRBV5-1 with TRBJ2-7; the D gene is possibly TRBD1 (5 bases). Trimming took off 0 bases at V and 4 bases at J, with 17 bases between the two ends. Germline V gene data show CDR1 as SGHRS and CDR2 as YFSETQ. This CDR3 has 16 amino acids. CDR3 sequence reads: CASSLAAGWGEYEQYF. CDR3 coding DNA: TGCGCCAGCAGCTTGGCCGCTGGGTGGGGCGAATACGAGCAGTACTTC. The whole variable domain, remainder taken from reference TRBV5-1 and TRBJ2-7, is KAGVTQTPRYLIKTRGQQVTLSCSPISGHRSVSWYQQTPGQGLQFLFEYFSETQRNKGNFPGRFSGRQFSNSRSEMNVSTLELGDSALYLCASSLAAGWGEYEQYFGPGTRLTVT.

V is TRBV28 and J is TRBJ1-2; D may be TRBD1 (5 bases). The CDR3 is 15 residues long. V lost 4 bases, J lost 8 bases, and 20 bases lay in between. From germline, CDR1 is MDHEN and CDR2 SYDVKM. CDR3: CASSSILRVIGGYTF. The CDR3 bases are TGTGCCAGCAGTTCCATCCTCAGGGTCATCGGGGGCTACACCTTC.

This clone was observed once. V gene TRBV4-3 combines with J gene TRBJ2-7, with a weak D call TRBD2 (6 bases). Near its end, the DNA agrees better with TRBJ2-1, so the J call may be wrong. CDR3 length equals 15 residues. Germline assignment: CDR1 LGHNA and CDR2 YSLEER. CDR3: CASSQDSGSYNEQFF. The CDR3 nucleotides read TGCGCCAGCAGCCAAGATAGCGGCTCCTACAATGAGCAGTTCTTC.

V and J are TRBV6-6 and TRBJ1-2; 10 bases are shared with TRBD1. Germline CDR1 reads MNHNY; CDR2 reads SVGAGI (reference sequence). This CDR3 region has 15 residues. J gave up 6 bases and V 6 bases, and 10 bases lay outside the gene matches. Written as DNA, the CDR3 is TGTGCCAGCAGCACCTGGACAGGGGGAGGCAATGGCTACACCTTC. Protein: CASSTWTGGGNGYTF.

This clone was seen a few times. The chain uses TRBV6-5 and TRBJ1-1, with D maybe TRBD1 (5 bases). With 0 bases removed from V and 1 base from J, the gap between germline ends came to 9 bases. Per germline, CDR1 MNHEY and CDR2 SVGAGI. The length of the CDR3 is 15 residues. The CDR3 DNA reads as TGTGCCAGCAGTTACTCGGGGAGGGGGAACACTGAAGCTTTCTTT. It codes for CASSYSGRGNTEAFF.

This chain joins TRBV4-3 and TRBJ1-2; D is unclear. The V end was cut by 3 bases, the J end by 0 bases, with 11 bases between. The CDR3 covers 15 residues. Germline V gene sequence: CDR1 LGHNA, CDR2 YSLEER. The CDR3 DNA is TGCGCCAGCAGCCATGTTACCGTAGCTAACTATGGCTACACCTTC. Translating gives CASSHVTVANYGYTF.

This clone was counted once. V usage is TRBV5-6 and J usage is TRBJ2-5, with a possible D match to TRBD1 (6 bases). V lost 3 bases and J 11 bases, leaving 20 bases between the germline ends. The germline V gene has CDR1 SGHDT and CDR2 YYEEEE. The CDR3 consists of 14 residues. CDR3 amino acids: CASSSLGQFGEQYF. CDR3 coding DNA: TGTGCCAGCAGCTCCTTAGGACAGTTCGGGGAGCAGTACTTC. Supplemented by reference TRBV5-6 and TRBJ2-5, the full variable domain reads DAGVTQSPTHLIKTRGQQVTLRCSPKSGHDTVSWYQQALGQGPQFIFQYYEEEERQRGNFPDRFSGHQFPNYSSELNVNALLLGDSALYLCASSSLGQFGEQYFGPGTRLLVL.

V and J are TRBV7-2 and TRBJ2-5; maybe TRBD2 (5 bases). V gave up 5 bases and J gave up 2 bases, with 18 bases separating them. The germline V gene has CDR1 SGHTA and CDR2 FQGNSA. CDR3 length equals 16 residues. CDR3 sequence reads: CASSPHVAAAQETQYF. In DNA, the CDR3 is TGTGCCAGCAGCCCGCACGTTGCAGCGGCTCAAGAGACCCAGTACTTC.

This chain links TRBV7-2 with TRBJ1-6; weak D call: TRBD1 (5 bases). Germline values: CDR1 SGHTA, CDR2 FQGNSA. The length of the CDR3 is 15 residues. Trimming stripped 1 base from V and 6 bases from J, with 10 bases between. The CDR3 nucleotides are TGTGCCAGCAGCTTAGTCGGGGGAACTAATTCACCCCTCCACTTT. Protein sequence: CASSLVGGTNSPLHF.